A single sample gave rise to the 14 T cell receptor beta chains below, sequenced in a study of human T cells and chemical hapten exposure. Each CDR3 protein is one row after TCRdb ran MiXCR on the RACE reads. The sample records roughly 380,000 distinct CDR3 sequences, more than 4.5% being singletons. Time point: patch test 1, 2 weeks after DPC sensitization. Treatment meaning: therapeutic diphenylcyclopropenone sensitization with weekly scalp DPC. Sequenced material: whole blood, taken in connection with sensitization to the hapten diphenylcyclopropenone (DPC). The receptors stem from a woman aged 45-65 years with alopecia areata. Some clones in this sample may be carry-over from other donors' samples.

This clonotype was counted between two and nine times. This chain connects TRBV29-1 to TRBJ2-3; D may be TRBD1 (6 bases). Trimming removed 7 bases at V and 4 bases at J, with 15 bases between. Germline assignment: CDR1 SQVTM and CDR2 ANQGSEA. The CDR3 extends over 13 amino acids. In DNA, the CDR3 is TGCAGCGCCCGCTCTAAGGGGGCAGATACGCAGTATTTT. Translation gives CSARSKGADTQYF.

Ten or more counts support this clonotype. The chain couples TRBV28 to TRBJ1-2, with no clear D. Trimming cost V 3 bases and J 6 bases, with 8 bases left between them. The germline V gene has CDR1 MDHEN and CDR2 SYDVKM. The CDR3 extends over 12 amino acids. CDR3 nucleotides: TGTGCCAGCAGTTTGGGCAGAAATGGCTACACCTTC. Protein sequence: CASSLGRNGYTF.

This clonotype was observed at least ten times. The chain is built from TRBV7-3 and TRBJ2-5, with a weak D call TRBD2 (5 bases). V lost 10 bases to trimming and J lost 4 bases, with 16 bases between them. Germline CDR1 and CDR2: SGHTA and FQGTGA. The CDR3 covers 13 residues. The CDR3 region is CATSEGGGETQYF. The CDR3 region has the DNA TGTGCCACGTCAGAGGGCGGTGGAGAGACCCAGTACTTC.

There are many counts of this clonotype. The rearrangement joins TRBV29-1 to TRBJ2-5; the D gene is possibly TRBD2 (6 bases). The CDR3 consists of 10 residues. Trimming stripped 7 bases from V and 3 bases from J, with 6 bases between. Looked up from germline, CDR1 is SQVTM and CDR2 is ANQGSEA. The CDR3 sequence is CSGGEETQYF. In DNA, the CDR3 is TGCAGCGGGGGGGAAGAGACCCAGTACTTC.

This clonotype was seen repeatedly, ten times or more. The chain links TRBV7-2 to TRBJ2-3; D is unclear. Trimming removed 5 bases at V and 4 bases at J, with 19 bases between. In germline, CDR1 is SGHTA, CDR2 FQGNSA. This CDR3 is 16 amino acids long. The CDR3, as DNA: TGTGCCAGCAGCCGGAGTCCTGGCAGGCCAGCAGATACGCAGTATTTT. Translation: CASSRSPGRPADTQYF.

The chain couples TRBV5-1 to TRBJ2-6; D not certain. From germline, CDR1 is SGHRS and CDR2 YFSETQ. Trimming took off 3 bases at V and 0 bases at J, with 19 bases between the two ends. The CDR3 length is 19 residues. Here the CDR3 DNA reads TGCGCCAGCAGCTCGGTTACCCGGTCTACTATCTCTGGGGCCAACGTCCTGACTTTC. As protein: CASSSVTRSTISGANVLTF.

The chain uses TRBV12-3 or TRBV12-4 and TRBJ2-1; 14 positions match TRBD2. The CDR3 runs to 18 residues. The trim removed 5 bases at V and 9 bases at J, leaving 15 bases unmatched. CDR3 sequence reads: CASSPTSGGALIGGEQFF. DNA for the CDR3: TGTGCCAGCAGTCCGACTAGCGGGGGGGCCTTGATCGGCGGTGAGCAGTTCTTC.

The chain uses TRBV6-6 and TRBJ2-1, with D perhaps being TRBD1 or TRBD2 (5 bases each). This CDR3 region has 13 residues. The ends were cut back, 8 bases at V and 9 bases at J, with 17 bases in the middle. Germline lookup yields CDR1 MNHNY and CDR2 SVGAGI (reference sequence). This chain's CDR3 is CASLDSQRGEQFF. CDR3 DNA: TGTGCCAGCTTGGATAGCCAGAGGGGTGAGCAGTTCTTC.

This clonotype has just a few counts. V usage is TRBV5-6 and J usage is TRBJ2-3; 8 nucleotides match TRBD1. From germline, CDR1 is SGHDT and CDR2 YYEEEE. Germline trimming cut 2 bases from V and 8 bases from J; bases unmatched to any gene: 4. The CDR3 spans 13 residues. CDR3 in DNA: TGTGCCAGCAGCTTAGCTACAGGGGGTACGCAGTATTTT. Translated, it gives CASSLATGGTQYF.

This clonotype was seen many times. This chain uses TRBV29-1 with TRBJ1-1; 7 bases align to TRBD1. Per the germline V gene, CDR1 is SQVTM and CDR2 is ANQGSEA. The trim removed 4 bases at V and 4 bases at J, leaving 6 bases unmatched. CDR3 size: 13 residues. CDR3 protein: CSVGAGGFTEAFF. The CDR3 region has the DNA TGCAGCGTTGGGGCAGGGGGTTTCACTGAAGCTTTCTTT.

This clonotype was seen many times. The J gene is TRBJ2-5, the V gene TRBV10-3, with TRBD1 identical over 8 bases. This CDR3 has 14 residues. CDR1 is ENHRY, CDR2 SYGVKD, per germline. V dropped 5 bases and J dropped 3; count of bases not matched to a gene: 5. CDR3 region: CAISPGQAEETQYF. The CDR3 region has the DNA TGTGCCATCAGTCCGGGACAGGCCGAAGAGACCCAGTACTTC.

This clonotype was observed a few times. This chain uses TRBV6-5 with TRBJ2-2; 12 bases are shared with TRBD2. Germline trimming cut 4 bases from V and 8 bases from J; bases unmatched to any gene: 8. Germline CDR1 is MNHEY and CDR2 is SVGAGI. The CDR3 sequence is 16 residues long. The DNA for the CDR3 is TGTGCCAGCAGTTCGACTAGCGGGGGAGCCTATGGGGAGCTGTTTTTT. The encoded protein is CASSSTSGGAYGELFF.

This clonotype was detected a few times. This chain links TRBV7-2 with TRBJ1-2; D is unclear. V dropped 4 bases and J dropped 7 bases, with 19 bases sitting between them. Per germline, CDR1 SGHTA and CDR2 FQGNSA. This CDR3 has 15 amino acids. In nucleotides, the CDR3 is TGTGCCAGCAGCTCCGTGAATGGCGGGATGTCTGGCTACACCTTC. It translates to CASSSVNGGMSGYTF.

This clonotype occurred a few times. The genes are TRBV6-6 and TRBJ1-1; no clear D. V lost 7 bases, J lost 1 base, and 7 bases lay in between. CDR1 and CDR2 (germline): MNHNY, SVGAGI (reference sequence). The length of the CDR3 is 12 residues. CDR3 bases: TGTGCCAGCAACAGACAGAACACTGAAGCTTTCTTT. This codes for CASNRQNTEAFF.